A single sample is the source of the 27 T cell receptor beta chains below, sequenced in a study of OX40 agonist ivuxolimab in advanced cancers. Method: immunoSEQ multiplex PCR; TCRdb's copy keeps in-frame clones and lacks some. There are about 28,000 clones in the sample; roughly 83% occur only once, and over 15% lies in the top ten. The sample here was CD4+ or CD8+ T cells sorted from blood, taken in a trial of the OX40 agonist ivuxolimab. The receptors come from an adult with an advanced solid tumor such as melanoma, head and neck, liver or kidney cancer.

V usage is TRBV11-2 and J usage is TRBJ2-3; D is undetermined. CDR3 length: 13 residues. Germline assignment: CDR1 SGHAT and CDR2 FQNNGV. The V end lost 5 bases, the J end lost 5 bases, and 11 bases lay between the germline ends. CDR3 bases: TGTGCCAGCAGCCCTACTTGGGAAGATACGCAGTATTTT. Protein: CASSPTWEDTQYF.

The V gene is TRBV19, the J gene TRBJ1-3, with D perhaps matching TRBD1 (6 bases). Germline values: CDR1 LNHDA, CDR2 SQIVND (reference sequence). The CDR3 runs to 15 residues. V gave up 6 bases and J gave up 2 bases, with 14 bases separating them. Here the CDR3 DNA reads TGTGCCAGTAGGAGCTCCCAGGGGACTGGAAACACCATATATTTT. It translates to CASRSSQGTGNTIYF.

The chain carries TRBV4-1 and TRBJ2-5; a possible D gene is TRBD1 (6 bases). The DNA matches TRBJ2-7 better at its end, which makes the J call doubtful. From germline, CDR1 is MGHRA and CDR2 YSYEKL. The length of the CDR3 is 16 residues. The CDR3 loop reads CASSLETGSPPYEQYF. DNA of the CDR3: TGCGCCAGCAGCCTAGAAACAGGGAGTCCGCCCTACGAGCAGTACTTC.

The CDR3 loop reads CASGVQGATGELFF. The CDR3 region has the DNA TGTGCTAGTGGGGTACAGGGGGCGACCGGGGAGCTGTTTTTT. The chain has TRBV12-5 and TRBJ2-2; 9 bases map to TRBD1. The CDR3 consists of 14 residues. Per the germline V gene, CDR1 is LGHNT and CDR2 is FRNRAP. With 6 bases clipped from V and 5 bases from J, the junction kept 4 bases outside the gene matches.

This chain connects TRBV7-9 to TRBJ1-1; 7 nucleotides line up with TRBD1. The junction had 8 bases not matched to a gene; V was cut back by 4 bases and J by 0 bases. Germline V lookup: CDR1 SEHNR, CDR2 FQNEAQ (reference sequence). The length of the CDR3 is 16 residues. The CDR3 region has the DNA TGTGCCAGCAGCTCCAGGGGGGAGGTCATGAACACTGAAGCTTTCTTT. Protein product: CASSSRGEVMNTEAFF.

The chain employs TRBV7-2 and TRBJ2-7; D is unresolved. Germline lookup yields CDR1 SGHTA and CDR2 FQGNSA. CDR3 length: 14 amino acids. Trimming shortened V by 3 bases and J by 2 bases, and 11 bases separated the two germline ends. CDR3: CASSFRAVTYEQYF. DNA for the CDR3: TGTGCCAGCAGCTTTAGGGCGGTAACCTACGAGCAGTACTTC.

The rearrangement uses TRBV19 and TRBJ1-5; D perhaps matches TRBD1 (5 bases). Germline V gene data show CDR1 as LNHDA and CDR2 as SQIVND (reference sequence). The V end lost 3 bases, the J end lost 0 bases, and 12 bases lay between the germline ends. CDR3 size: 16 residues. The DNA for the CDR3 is TGTGCCAGTAGTATCGTGGCGGGGCCTAGCAATCAGCCCCAGCATTTT. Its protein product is CASSIVAGPSNQPQHF.

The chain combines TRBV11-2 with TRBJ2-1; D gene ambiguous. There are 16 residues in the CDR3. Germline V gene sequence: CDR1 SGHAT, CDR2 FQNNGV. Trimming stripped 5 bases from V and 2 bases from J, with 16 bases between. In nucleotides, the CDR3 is TGTGCCAGCAGCCTCAGCTGGGCGGAAACCTACAATGAGCAGTTCTTC. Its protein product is CASSLSWAETYNEQFF.

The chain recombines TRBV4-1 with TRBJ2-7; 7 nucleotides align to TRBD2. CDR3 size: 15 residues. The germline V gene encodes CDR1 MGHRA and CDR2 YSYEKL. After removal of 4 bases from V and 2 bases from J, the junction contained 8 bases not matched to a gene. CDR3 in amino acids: CASSPFYGGAYEQYF. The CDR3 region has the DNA TGCGCCAGCAGCCCCTTTTATGGGGGGGCCTACGAGCAGTACTTC.

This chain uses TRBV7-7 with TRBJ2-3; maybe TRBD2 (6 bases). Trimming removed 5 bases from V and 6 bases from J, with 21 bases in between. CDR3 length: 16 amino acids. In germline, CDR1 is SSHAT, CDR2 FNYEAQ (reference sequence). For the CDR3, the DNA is TGTGCCAGCAGCCTCCGCTCGGGGGAGACACACGATACGCAGTATTTT. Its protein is CASSLRSGETHDTQYF.

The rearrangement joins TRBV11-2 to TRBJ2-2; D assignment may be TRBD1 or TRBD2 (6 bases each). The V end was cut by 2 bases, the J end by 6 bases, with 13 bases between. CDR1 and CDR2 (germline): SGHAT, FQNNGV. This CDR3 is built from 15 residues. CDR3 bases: TGTGCCAGCAGCTTACGGGGGCCCTCTGCCGGGGAGCTGTTTTTT. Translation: CASSLRGPSAGELFF.

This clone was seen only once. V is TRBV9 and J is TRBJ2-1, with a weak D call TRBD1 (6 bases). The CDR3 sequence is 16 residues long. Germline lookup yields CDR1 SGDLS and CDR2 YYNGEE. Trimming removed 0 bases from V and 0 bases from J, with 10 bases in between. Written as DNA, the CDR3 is TGTGCCAGCAGCGTAGATGGGGGCTCCTCCTACAATGAGCAGTTCTTC. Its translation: CASSVDGGSSYNEQFF.

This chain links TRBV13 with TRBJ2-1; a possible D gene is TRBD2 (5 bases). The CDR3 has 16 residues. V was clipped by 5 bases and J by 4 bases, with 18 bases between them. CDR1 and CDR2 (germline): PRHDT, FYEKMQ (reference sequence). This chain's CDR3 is CASSTSIRDYYNEQFF. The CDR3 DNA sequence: TGTGCCAGCAGCACTTCTATCCGGGATTATTACAATGAGCAGTTCTTC.

The CDR3 is CASSLGHSHYYEQYF. The CDR3 nucleotides read TGTGCCAGCAGCTTGGGACATTCCCATTACTACGAGCAGTACTTC. This chain uses TRBV11-3 with TRBJ2-7; D might be TRBD1 (6 bases). The germline V gene has CDR1 SGHNT and CDR2 YENEEA. V was shortened by 3 bases and J by 3 bases, with 15 bases between the two germline ends. CDR3 length: 15 residues.

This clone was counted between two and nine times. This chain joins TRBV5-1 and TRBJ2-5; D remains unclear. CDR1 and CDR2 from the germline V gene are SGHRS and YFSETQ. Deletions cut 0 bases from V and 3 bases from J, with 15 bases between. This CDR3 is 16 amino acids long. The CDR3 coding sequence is TGCGCCAGCAGCTTGGGAACCCCGCCGGCGAAAGAGACCCAGTACTTC. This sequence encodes CASSLGTPPAKETQYF.

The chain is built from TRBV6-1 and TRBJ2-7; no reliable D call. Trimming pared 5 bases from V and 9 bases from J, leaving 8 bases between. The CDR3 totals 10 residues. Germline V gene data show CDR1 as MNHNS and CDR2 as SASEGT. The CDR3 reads CASSSVRQYF. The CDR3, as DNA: TGTGCCAGCAGTTCTGTGCGGCAGTACTTC.

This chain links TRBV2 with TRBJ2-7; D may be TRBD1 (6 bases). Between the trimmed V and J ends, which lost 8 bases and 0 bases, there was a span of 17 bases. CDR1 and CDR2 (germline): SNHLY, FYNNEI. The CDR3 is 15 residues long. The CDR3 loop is CASGGEGKSSYEQYF. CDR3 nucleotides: TGTGCCAGCGGGGGCGAGGGTAAAAGCTCCTACGAGCAGTACTTC. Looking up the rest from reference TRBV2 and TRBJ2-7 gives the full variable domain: EPEVTQTPSHQVTQMGQEVILRCVPISNHLYFYWYRQILGQKVEFLVSFYNNEISEKSEIFDDQFSVERPDGSNFTLKIRSTKLEDSAMYFCASGGEGKSSYEQYFGPGTRLTVT.

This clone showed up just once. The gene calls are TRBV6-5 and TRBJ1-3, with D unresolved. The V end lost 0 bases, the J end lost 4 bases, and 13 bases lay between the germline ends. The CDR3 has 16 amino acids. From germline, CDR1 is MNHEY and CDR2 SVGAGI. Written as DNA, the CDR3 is TGTGCCAGCAGTTACTCATTCCGGTTAACGGGAAACACCATATATTTT. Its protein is CASSYSFRLTGNTIYF.

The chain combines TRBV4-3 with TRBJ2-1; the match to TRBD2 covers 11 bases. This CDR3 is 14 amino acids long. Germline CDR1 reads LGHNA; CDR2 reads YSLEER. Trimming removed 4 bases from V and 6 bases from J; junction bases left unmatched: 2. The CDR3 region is CASSPGTSGNEQFF. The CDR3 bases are TGCGCCAGCAGCCCCGGGACTAGCGGCAATGAGCAGTTCTTC.

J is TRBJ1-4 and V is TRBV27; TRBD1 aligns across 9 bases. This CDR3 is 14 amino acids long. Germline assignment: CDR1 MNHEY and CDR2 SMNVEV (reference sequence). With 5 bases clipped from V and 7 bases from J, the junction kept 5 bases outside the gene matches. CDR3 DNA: TGTGCCAGCAGTACCGGGACAGGGTTTGAAAAACTGTTTTTT. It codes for CASSTGTGFEKLFF. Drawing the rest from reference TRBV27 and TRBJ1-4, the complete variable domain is EAQVTQNPRYLITVTGKKLTVTCSQNMNHEYMSWYRQDPGLGLRQIYYSMNVEVTDKGDVPEGYKVSRKEKRNFPLILESPSPNQTSLYFCASSTGTGFEKLFFGSGTQLSVL.

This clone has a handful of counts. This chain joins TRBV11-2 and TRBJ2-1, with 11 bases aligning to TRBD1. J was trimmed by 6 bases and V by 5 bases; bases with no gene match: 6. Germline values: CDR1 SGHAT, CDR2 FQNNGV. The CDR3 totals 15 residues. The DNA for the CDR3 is TGTGCCAGCAGCACCGGACAGGGGGCTGGCAATGAGCAGTTCTTC. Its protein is CASSTGQGAGNEQFF.

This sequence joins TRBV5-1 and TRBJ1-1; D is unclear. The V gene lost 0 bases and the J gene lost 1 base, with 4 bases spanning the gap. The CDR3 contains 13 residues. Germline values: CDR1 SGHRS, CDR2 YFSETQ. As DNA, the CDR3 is TGCGCCAGCAGCTTGGGCCGGAACACTGAAGCTTTCTTT. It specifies CASSLGRNTEAFF.

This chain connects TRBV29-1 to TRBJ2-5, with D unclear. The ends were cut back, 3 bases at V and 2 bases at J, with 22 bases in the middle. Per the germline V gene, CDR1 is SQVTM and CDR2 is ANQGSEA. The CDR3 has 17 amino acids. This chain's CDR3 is CSVDGVEDVSYQETQYF. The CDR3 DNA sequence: TGCAGCGTTGATGGAGTCGAGGACGTTAGTTATCAAGAGACCCAGTACTTC.

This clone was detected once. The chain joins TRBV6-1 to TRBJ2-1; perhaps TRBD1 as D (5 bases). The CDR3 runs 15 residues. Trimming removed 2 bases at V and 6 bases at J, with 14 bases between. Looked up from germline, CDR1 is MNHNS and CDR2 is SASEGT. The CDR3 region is CASSEYRQQLNEQFF. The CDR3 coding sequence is TGTGCCAGCAGTGAATACCGACAGCAACTCAATGAGCAGTTCTTC.

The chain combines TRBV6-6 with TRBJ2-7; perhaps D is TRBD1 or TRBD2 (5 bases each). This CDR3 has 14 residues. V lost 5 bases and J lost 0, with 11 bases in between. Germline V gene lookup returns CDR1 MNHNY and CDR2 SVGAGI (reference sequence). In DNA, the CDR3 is TGTGCCAGCAGTAGGGACGCCACCTCCTACGAGCAGTACTTC. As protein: CASSRDATSYEQYF.

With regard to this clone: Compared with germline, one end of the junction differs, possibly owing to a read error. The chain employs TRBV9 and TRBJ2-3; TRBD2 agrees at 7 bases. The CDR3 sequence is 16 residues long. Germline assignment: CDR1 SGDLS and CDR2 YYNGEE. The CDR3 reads CASSPGRRGDAFPSHF. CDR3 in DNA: TGTGCCAGCAGCCCCGGGAGGCGGGGTGACGCCTTTCCCTCACATTTT.

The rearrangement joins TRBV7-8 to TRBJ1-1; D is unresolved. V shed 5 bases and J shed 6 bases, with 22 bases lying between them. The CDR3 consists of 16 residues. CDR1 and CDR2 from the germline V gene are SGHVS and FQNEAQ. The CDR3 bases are TGTGCCAGCAGCCGGGGAGGTCGTGGGTCTAACGCTGAAGCTTTCTTT. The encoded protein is CASSRGGRGSNAEAFF.